The rows below give T cell receptor beta chains drawn from one sample of a study of cytomegalovirus exposure and HLA in healthy donors. Only in-frame clones appear in the TCRdb table, and some are missing; sequencing was by immunoSEQ multiplex PCR. The table has about 190,000 clones, 81% seen once; the top ten hold approximately 3.8%. The material sequenced was PBMCs. All receptors come from a man aged 50 to 59 in good health and CMV-seronegative. Each CDR3 is given with its conserved first and last residue. Each record gives: D gene, J gene, V gene, CDR3 DNA, CDR3 protein. D genes are given only for firm matches.

. TRBJ2-1 TRBV7-9 TGTGCCACTGCGGGGGCAGGGCAAAGAGATGAGCAGTTCTTC CATAGAGQRDEQFF
TRBD1 TRBJ2-7 TRBV5-5 TGTGCCAGCAGCGAGGGACAGTTTTACGAGCAGTACTTC CASSEGQFYEQYF
TRBD1 TRBJ1-5 TRBV6-4 TGTGCCAGCAGTGTCCCGGGACAGGGTCGCCAGCCCCAGCATTTT CASSVPGQGRQPQHF
. TRBJ1-1 TRBV30 TGTGCCTGGGGACAGATGAACACTGAAGCTTTCTTT CAWGQMNTEAFF
TRBD2 TRBJ2-3 TRBV9 TGTGCCAGTTCGGGACTAGCGGGGGGGAGCACAGATACGCAGTATTTT CASSGLAGGSTDTQYF
TRBD2 TRBJ2-7 TRBV7-2 TGTGCCAGCAGCTTAGCGGGGACTAGCTACGAGCAGTACTTC CASSLAGTSYEQYF
TRBD1 TRBJ2-3 TRBV27 TGTGCCAGCAGTCGATGGACAGGGGGCACAGATACGCAGTATTTT CASSRWTGGTDTQYF
. TRBJ2-1 TRBV19 TGTGCCAGTAGATTAGGAGGGGCGGGTGAGCAGTTCTTC CASRLGGAGEQFF
TRBD1 TRBJ1-2 TRBV19 TGTGCCAGCTCCCCAGACAGGGCCTACTATGGCTACACCTTC CASSPDRAYYGYTF
TRBD2 TRBJ2-5 TRBV5-4 TGTGCCAGCAGCTTGTCCCGGACTAGGGAGACCCAGTACTTC CASSLSRTRETQYF
. TRBJ2-1 TRBV27 TGTGCCAGCAGTTTCGCGGAATCCTACAATGAGCAGTTCTTC CASSFAESYNEQFF
TRBD2 TRBJ2-5 TRBV9 TGTGCCAGCAGCGGTAGCGGGGCCCAAGAGACCCAGTACTTC CASSGSGAQETQYF
. TRBJ2-1 TRBV11-1 TGTGCCAGCAGCTTCAGTTGGCAGGATGAGCAGTTCTTC CASSFSWQDEQFF
TRBD1 TRBJ1-2 TRBV20-1 TGCAGTGCCGACAGGGGGGCTGGCTACACCTTC CSADRGAGYTF
. TRBJ1-1 TRBV7-9 TGTGCCAGCAGCTTTTTCAGGGGAAGTGAGAACACTGAAGCTTTCTTT CASSFFRGSENTEAFF
TRBD1 TRBJ1-1 TRBV27 TGTGCCAGCAGATTTACAGGGGGCGGATTCACTGAAGCTTTCTTT CASRFTGGGFTEAFF
. TRBJ1-2 TRBV18 TGTGCCAGCTCTCTCGGGCGGCAGGGAGGAAAGTATGGCTACACCTTC CASSLGRQGGKYGYTF